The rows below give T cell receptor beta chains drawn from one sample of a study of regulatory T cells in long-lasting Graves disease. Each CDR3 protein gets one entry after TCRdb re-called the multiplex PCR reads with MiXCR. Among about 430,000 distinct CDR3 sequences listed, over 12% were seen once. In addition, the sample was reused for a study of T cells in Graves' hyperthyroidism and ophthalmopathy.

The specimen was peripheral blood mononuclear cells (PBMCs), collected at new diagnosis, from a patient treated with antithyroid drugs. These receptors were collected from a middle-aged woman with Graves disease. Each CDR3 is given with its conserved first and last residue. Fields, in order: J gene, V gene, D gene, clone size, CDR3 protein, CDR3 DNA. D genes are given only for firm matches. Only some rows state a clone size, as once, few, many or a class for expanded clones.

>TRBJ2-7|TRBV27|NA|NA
CASSFGAESYEQYF
TGTGCCAGCAGTTTCGGAGCGGAATCCTACGAGCAGTACTTC
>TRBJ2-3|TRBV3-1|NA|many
CASSQGQLGTDTQYF
TGTGCCAGCAGCCAAGGACAGCTAGGCACAGATACGCAGTATTTT
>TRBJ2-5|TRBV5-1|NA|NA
CASSLVSLQETQYF
TGCGCCAGCAGCTTGGTCAGTCTACAAGAGACCCAGTACTTC
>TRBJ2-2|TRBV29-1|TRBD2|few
CSAAGLLNTGELFF
TGCAGCGCCGCGGGACTACTTAACACCGGGGAGCTGTTTTTT
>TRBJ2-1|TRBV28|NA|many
CASSLPQGGRSYNEQFF
TGTGCCAGCAGTTTGCCCCAGGGGGGTCGCTCCTACAATGAGCAGTTCTTC
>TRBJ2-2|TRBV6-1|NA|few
CASSQFRGVSTGELFF
TGTGCCAGCAGCCAGTTCAGGGGCGTTAGTACCGGGGAGCTGTTTTTT
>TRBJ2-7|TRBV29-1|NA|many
CSVEDRITGTYEQYF
TGCAGCGTTGAAGATCGTATCACAGGCACCTACGAGCAGTACTTC
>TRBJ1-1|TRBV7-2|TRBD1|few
CASSDETGFDTEAFF
TGTGCCAGCAGCGACGAGACAGGGTTTGACACTGAAGCTTTCTTT
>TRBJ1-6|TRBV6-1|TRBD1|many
CASSPGQVRRSYNSPLHF
TGTGCCAGCAGCCCGGGACAGGTTCGCCGCTCCTATAATTCACCCCTCCACTTT
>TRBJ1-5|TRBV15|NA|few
CATSRDLSALFEANQPQHF
TGTGCCACCAGCAGAGATCTCTCGGCCCTTTTCGAAGCCAATCAGCCCCAGCATTTT
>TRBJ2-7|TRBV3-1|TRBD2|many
CASSQGSGRTREQYF
TGTGCCAGCAGCCAAGGTAGCGGGAGGACGAGGGAGCAGTACTTC
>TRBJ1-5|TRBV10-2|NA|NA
CASTPTRLGMAQHF
TGCGCCAGCACCCCCACCCGTTTAGGTATGGCCCAGCATTTT
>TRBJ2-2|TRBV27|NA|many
CASSSPVGELFF
TGTGCCAGCAGCTCCCCGGTCGGGGAGCTGTTTTTT
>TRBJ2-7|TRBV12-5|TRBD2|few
CASGPLGGIRSYEQYF
TGTGCTAGTGGTCCTCTGGGGGGGATTCGCTCCTACGAGCAGTACTTC
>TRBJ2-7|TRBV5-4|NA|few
CASSLKRENRYEQYF
TGTGCCAGCAGCTTGAAACGGGAGAATCGGTACGAGCAGTACTTC
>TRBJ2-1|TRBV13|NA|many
CASSLRAYNEQFF
TGTGCCAGCAGCTTACGCGCCTACAATGAGCAGTTCTTC
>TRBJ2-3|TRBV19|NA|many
CASSITGNGDTQYF
TGTGCCAGTAGTATCACAGGGAACGGAGATACGCAGTATTTT
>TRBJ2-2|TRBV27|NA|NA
CASSIHRAGELFF
TGTGCCAGCAGTATTCACAGGGCTGGGGAGCTGTTTTTT
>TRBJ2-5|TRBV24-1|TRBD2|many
CATSDFPTSGSGETQYF
TGTGCCACCAGTGATTTTCCCACTAGCGGGAGTGGAGAGACCCAGTACTTC
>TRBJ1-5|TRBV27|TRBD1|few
CASSSPNRGGNQPQHF
TGTGCCAGCAGCTCCCCTAACAGGGGTGGCAATCAGCCCCAGCATTTT
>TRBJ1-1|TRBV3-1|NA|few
CASSQEWTGTEAFF
TGTGCCAGCAGCCAAGAGTGGACGGGCACTGAAGCTTTCTTT
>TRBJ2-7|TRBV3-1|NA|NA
CASSRVGGSYEQYF
TGTGCCAGCAGCCGAGTAGGGGGCTCCTACGAGCAGTACTTC
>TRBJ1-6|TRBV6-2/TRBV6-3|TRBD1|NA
CASSRQGESPLHF
TGTGCCTCCAGTCGACAGGGGGAATCACCCCTCCACTTT
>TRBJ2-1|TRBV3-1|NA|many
CASSLTLFAPRDEQFF
TGTGCCAGCAGCTTAACTCTCTTCGCGCCTCGGGATGAGCAGTTCTTC
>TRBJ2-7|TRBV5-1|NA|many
CASSPGQLSSYEQYF
TGCGCCAGCAGCCCCGGACAGCTGAGCTCCTACGAGCAGTACTTC
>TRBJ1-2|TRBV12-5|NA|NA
CASGLDRGSLTENYGYTF
TGTGCTAGTGGTTTGGATAGGGGGAGCCTCACAGAAAACTATGGCTACACCTTC
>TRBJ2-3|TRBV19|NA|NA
CASSQDRTEDTQYF
TGTGCCAGTAGCCAAGACCGGACCGAAGATACGCAGTATTTT
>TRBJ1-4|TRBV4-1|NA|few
CASSQDFETNEKLFF
TGCGCCAGCAGCCAAGATTTCGAAACTAATGAAAAACTGTTTTTT
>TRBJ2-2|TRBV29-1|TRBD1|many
CSVEAGTGVGDGELFF
TGCAGCGTTGAAGCCGGGACAGGGGTTGGGGACGGGGAGCTGTTTTTT
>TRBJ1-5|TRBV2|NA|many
CASSEFGGAGNQPQHF
TGTGCCAGCAGTGAATTTGGGGGGGCTGGTAATCAGCCCCAGCATTTT
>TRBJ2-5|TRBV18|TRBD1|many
CASSPRGTGQETQYF
TGTGCCAGCTCACCACGAGGGACAGGACAAGAGACCCAGTACTTC
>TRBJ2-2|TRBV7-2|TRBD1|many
CASSLRDRGLGRTGELFF
TGTGCCAGCAGCTTAAGGGACAGGGGTCTTGGGAGGACCGGGGAGCTGTTTTTT
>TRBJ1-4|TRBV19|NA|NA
CASSGTRSESNEKLFF
TGTGCCAGTAGTGGCACCCGATCGGAGAGTAATGAAAAACTGTTTTTT
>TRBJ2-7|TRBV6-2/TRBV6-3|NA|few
CASSEIATYEQYF
TGTGCCAGCAGTGAAATAGCAACATACGAGCAGTACTTC
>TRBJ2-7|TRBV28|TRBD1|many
CASRGTGGVYEQYF
TGTGCCAGCAGGGGGACAGGGGGCGTCTACGAGCAGTACTTC
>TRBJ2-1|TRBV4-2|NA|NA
CASSDKSYNEQFF
TGTGCCAGCAGCGACAAATCTTACAATGAGCAGTTCTTC
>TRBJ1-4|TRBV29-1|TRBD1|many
CSVPTGVGGEKLFF
TGCAGCGTTCCCACAGGGGTTGGGGGTGAAAAACTGTTTTTT
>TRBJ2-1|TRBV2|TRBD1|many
CAGAGHGEPPNPTGGSSYNEQFF
TGTGCCGGCGCGGGGCACGGGGAACCCCCGAACCCGACAGGGGGGAGCTCCTACAATGAGCAGTTCTTC
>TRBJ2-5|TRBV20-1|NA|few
CSARTEIETQYF
TGCAGTGCTAGAACAGAAATAGAGACCCAGTACTTC
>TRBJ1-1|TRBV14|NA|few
CASSPPRLWGTEAFF
TGTGCCAGCAGCCCTCCGAGACTTTGGGGGACTGAAGCTTTCTTT
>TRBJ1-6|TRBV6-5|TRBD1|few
CASSFTTGGNSPLHF
TGTGCCAGCAGTTTCACGACAGGGGGGAATTCACCCCTCCACTTT
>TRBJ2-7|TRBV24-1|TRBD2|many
CATSDSGTSGRAYEQYF
TGTGCCACCAGTGACTCCGGGACTAGCGGGAGGGCCTACGAGCAGTACTTC
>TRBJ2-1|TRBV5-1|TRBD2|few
CASSLGGTSGSKVNEQFF
TGCGCCAGCAGCTTGGGGGGGACTAGCGGGAGTAAGGTCAATGAGCAGTTCTTC
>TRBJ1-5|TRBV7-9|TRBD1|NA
CASSIGTGQPRHF
TGTGCCAGCAGCATCGGGACAGGACAGCCCCGGCATTTT
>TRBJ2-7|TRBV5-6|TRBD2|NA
CASSLDGGLASYPYEQYF
TGTGCCAGCAGCTTGGACGGGGGACTAGCGAGTTACCCCTACGAGCAGTACTTC
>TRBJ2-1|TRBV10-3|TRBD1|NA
CAITSGQGSLYEQFF
TGTGCCATCACCTCCGGACAGGGAAGTCTGTATGAGCAGTTCTTC
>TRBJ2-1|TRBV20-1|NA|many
CSAPTRDRRSYNEQFF
TGCAGTGCTCCAACCCGGGACCGCAGGTCCTACAATGAGCAGTTCTTC
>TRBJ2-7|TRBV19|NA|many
CASSGPGEPYEQYF
TGTGCCAGTAGTGGGCCCGGGGAACCCTACGAGCAGTACTTC
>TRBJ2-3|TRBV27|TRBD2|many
CASRTSGGSTDTQYF
TGTGCCAGCAGGACTAGCGGGGGAAGCACAGATACGCAGTATTTT